Sequencing of this T cell receptor beta chain was carried out in a study of T-cell memory formation after mild COVID-19. Regarding the study as a whole: From day 15 to 85, contracting clones were balanced between CD4 and CD8, whereas later expanders leaned toward CD4+. Chiefly within CM and EM were the contracting CD4+ clones; CD8+ ones were within EMRA. Whether day 37 second-wave clones are SARS-CoV-2-specific was not confirmed.

The authors produced TCR alpha and TCR beta cDNA libraries with sample barcodes and UMIs by 5'RACE using constant-segment primers. TCRdb recomputed calls from the 5' RACE reads with MiXCR, one row per CDR3 protein. The table lists around 140,000 distinct CDR3 sequences, 15% to 20% of them singletons. As regards this clonotype: Its specificity is not known.

CDR1 is SNHLY and CDR2 is FYNNEI in the germline V gene. The CDR3 sequence is 15 residues long. V was pared by 6 bases and J by 3 bases, with 15 bases between. The sample taken for sequencing was PBMCs or a T cell subset sorted from them (not recorded which). The rearrangement links TRBV2 to TRBJ2-1, with D perhaps TRBD1 or TRBD2 (6 bases each). The sequence was obtained from an adult woman who had mild COVID-19 (a few samples of this study predate the infection). Cell type and time point are not known. CDR3 coding DNA: TGTGCCAGCAGCCCCACGGGGGCAGGCTACAATGAGCAGTTCTTC. Encoded protein: CASSPTGAGYNEQFF.